This TCR beta chain was sequenced in a study of blood T cells in healthy people across ages. Germline V gene data show CDR1 as KGHDR and CDR2 as SFDVKD. The ends were cut back, 4 bases at V and 6 bases at J, with 15 bases in the middle. The CDR3 is made up of 14 amino acids. Whenever a sample was processed, at least 6 million PBMCs were isolated. Primed by a sample-barcoded 5' primer and a J-beta primer mix, a second PCR proceeded for 7 to 11 cycles. TCRdb redid the calling of the 5' RACE reads with MiXCR, one entry per CDR3 protein. Here the sample spans 1.5 million to 2 million distinct CDR3 sequences, 30% to 40% being singletons.

The clonotype comes from a woman younger than 45 in good health. V is TRBV24-1 and J is TRBJ2-7; tentatively, D is TRBD2 (6 bases). The sample taken for sequencing was blood. CDR3: CATSEAGGDPEQYF. CDR3 nucleotide sequence: TGTGCCACCAGTGAGGCCGGGGGAGATCCCGAGCAGTACTTC.